This paragraph reports one T cell receptor beta chain. Its antigen is currently not known. Qualities for individual bases were not recorded, and no much larger clone is one base off. These data come from a study of shared clonotypes between healthy human individuals (dated by TCRdb to 2020 to 2022). Study-level background: The cohort comprised a couple of women and three men aged 18 to 49 years. To increase sequencing depth and limit assay-specific biases, different laboratories used diverse techniques to prepare libraries and sequence TCR repertoires. The study deeply sequenced blood TCR repertoires of five healthy adults to estimate repertoire size and the extent of clonotype sharing between individuals. For each donor, CD4 naive and CD4 memory were each run on three plates, CD8 naive on two plates, and CD8 memory on one plate. Leukapheresis yielded between about 0.94 and 9.5 billion PBMCs per donor. Study-wide conclusions, independent of this receptor: Higher generation probabilities were observed for clonotypes shared by all four sorted-subset donors than for non-shared clonotypes. Sampling was restricted to blood, and TCR repertoires in tissues likely differ from the TCR repertoires found in blood. Across four donors, roughly 5.1% of naive CD4, approximately 3.5% of naive CD8, around 2.1% of memory CD4, and approximately 0.4% of memory CD8 clonotypes were shared. Larger estimated clonotype richness was generally found for naive subsets than for memory subsets. The small number of donors limited the genetic and exposure-history diversity represented. Pairwise subsampling indicated that sequencing depth was expected to affect the degree of clonotype sharing among donors. Even with the large sequencing depth, rarefaction of the sorted-subset datasets indicated that sequencing was incomplete.

Here V drops 6 bases and J drops 9 bases, and the junction holds 16 bases not matched to any gene. The CDR3 sequence holds 16 residues, the cysteine and phenylalanine included. Only the CDR3 portion is preserved as DNA: 48 bases, with reading frame beginning at the first base. As encoded in the germline V gene (reference sequence), CDR1 is SEHNR while CDR2 is FQNEAQ. TCR CDR3 regions were amplified from genomic DNA by multiplex PCR using the deep immunoSEQ assay. Extracted genomic DNA from each cell subset was spread evenly across all wells of several immunoSEQ 96-well plates, with each plate serving as a replicate. For sorted subsets, each replicate PCR was loaded with 200 ng genomic DNA, equivalent to about 30,000 T cell genomes. Purified libraries were quantified with a Qubit 3.0 fluorometer, sized on a Bioanalyzer 2100, and re-quantified with the KAPA Library Quantification kit. Every immunoSEQ 96-well plate was sequenced on a dedicated single-read 150-cycle Illumina NextSeq 550 flow cell. Per the source publication's procedure: Because the immunoSEQ output included only junctional sequences and no quality scores, the filtering could not be the same as the filtering used for full-length reads. To assign V/J genes and CDR3, sequences were annotated against IMGT germline references using PyIR, a Python wrapper for IgBLAST v1.9. Reads were filtered out if the reads had weak V/J assignments (E-value above 1e-6), no CDR3, stop codons, out-of-frame junctions, or ambiguous translated residues. V3J clonotypes were defined as sequences sharing an identical inferred V gene, J gene, and CDR3 amino acid sequence. Percentage overlap between repertoires was computed as shared unique clonotypes divided by the size of the smaller repertoire. RTK rarefaction, the Chao1 estimator, and Recon v2.1 estimates of unobserved clonotypes were used to assess repertoire richness. OLGA was used to compute generation probabilities for all TCRbeta clonotypes that the gDNA method yielded from a few donors. Held by TCRdb, this immuneACCESS table contains in-frame sequences only and omits some clones. Under half of the omission traces to an unresolved V gene where checked; the cause of the rest is unknown. For V, J and clone size, that table is used; D and trimming come from the DNA. In this sample the table shows around 600,000 clones, 95% to 98% of which occur a single time. The top ten clones comprise 0.3% to 0.35% of the sample.

CD8 naive samples were CD45RO-negative cells positively selected for CCR7, giving a CD45RA+CCR7+ population that excluded TemRA cells. The donors were healthy, HIV-negative adults who had no recently reported acute infections or vaccinations. Every donor was a Caucasian adult living in Nashville, Tennessee, USA. Blood was obtained by leukapheresis, after which PBMCs were separated by Ficoll-Histopaque density gradient centrifugation and cryopreserved in liquid nitrogen vapor phase. Analytical flow cytometry was used to check the purity and quantity of each magnetically sorted T cell population. Genomic DNA was isolated from every sorted fraction and measured by UV absorbance on a Nanodrop 2000c.

The chain is assembled from TRBV7-9 and TRBJ2-5, and TRBD2 matches 10 of the central bases. Sequencing used naive CD8+ T cells sorted from blood. The label giving this sample's cell subset or site can be read as: CD45RA+CCR7+. This receptor was taken from a man aged 30 to 45 in good health. The sequence in DNA is TGTGCCAGCAGAGACGCTAGCGGGGGACTTGAGAGGGCCCAGTACTTC. This is translated as CASRDASGGLERAQYF.